This T cell receptor beta chain was identified in a study of cytomegalovirus exposure and HLA in healthy donors. Study conclusions and caveats: It was found in a later analysis that first-cohort TCR clusters tended to co-occur in the 90 to 150 validation repertoires.

Germline V gene lookup returns CDR1 GTSNPN and CDR2 SVGIG (reference sequence). Trimming cost V 8 bases and J 5 bases; bases outside gene matches: 11. The CDR3 totals 13 residues. The data were produced by immunoSEQ multiplex PCR, yet TCRdb's version contains in-frame clones alone and is incomplete. The table includes 220,000 or so clones, approximately 80% detected once. Note on this clone: Its target is not known.

The receptor comes from a woman between 25 and 40 years old in good health and CMV-seropositive. The sample taken for sequencing was PBMCs. The V call is TRBV30, the J call TRBJ1-1, with 7 bases that match TRBD1. CDR3 in amino acids: CAMHRGGVTEAFF. The CDR3 DNA reads as TGTGCCATGCACAGGGGCGGGGTGACTGAAGCTTTCTTT. Filled out from reference TRBV30 and TRBJ1-1, the complete variable domain reads SQTIHQWPATLVQPVGSPLSLECTVEGTSNPNLYWYRQAAGRGLQLLFYSVGIGQISSEVPQNLSASRPQDRQFILSSKKLLLSDSGFYLCAMHRGGVTEAFFGQGTRLTVV.